Included here is one T cell receptor beta chain sequence, with context. Its antigen is as yet unknown. The entry originates in a study of a mutant IDH1 vaccine in newly diagnosed glioma. Background on the study: Vaccination began 4-6 weeks post radiotherapy alone, or with temozolomide cycles. Former treatment meant radiotherapy, temozolomide, or both; the majority had gotten both. General observations from the study: Pseudoprogression appeared independent of alterations in top peripheral clonotypes. Among all patients, vaccine-induced immune responses occurred in around 95%.

Time point reported: week 23, last vaccination. A single vaccine dose contained 300 ug of mutant IDH1 20-mer peptide, and topical imiquimod was used with it. The method was immunoSEQ multiplex PCR; TCRdb's version includes in-frame clones alone and lacks a portion of them. The sample includes fewer than 45,000 clones, about 91% seen only once; the top ten take 3% to 4.5%. From germline, CDR1 is WNHNN and CDR2 SYGVQD (reference sequence). The CDR3 is 14 residues long. J was trimmed by 3 bases and V by 6 bases; bases with no gene match: 1. The clonotype originates from a man between 50 and 59 years old with glioma. This rearrangement joins TRBV10-1 to TRBJ2-1; 11 bases align to TRBD2. The specimen was PBMCs, collected from a glioma patient whose treatment included an IDH1 peptide vaccine. The CDR3 sequence is CASRGLAVYNEQFF. In nucleotides, the CDR3 is TGCGCCAGCAGGGGACTAGCGGTCTACAATGAGCAGTTCTTC.